The 15 T cell receptor beta chains listed next were all sequenced from one sample in a study of cytomegalovirus exposure and HLA in healthy donors. PCR primers comprised 60 Vbeta and 13 Jbeta primers. Clones were sequenced by immunoSEQ multiplex PCR, and TCRdb holds only the in-frame ones, with some missing. The sample records around 63,000 clones, approximately 79% being singletons. Material for sequencing was PBMCs. These receptors were collected from a woman in her twenties or thirties in good health and CMV-seronegative.

The J gene is TRBJ1-2, the V gene TRBV9, with TRBD1 matching over 7 bases. J lost 3 bases, V lost 5 bases, and 4 bases had no gene match. This CDR3 contains 13 residues. Germline CDR1 SGDLS, CDR2 YYNGEE. The CDR3, as DNA: TGTGCCAGCAGTATCACAGGGGACTATGGCTACACCTTC. Translating it yields CASSITGDYGYTF.

V usage is TRBV5-4 and J usage is TRBJ2-5, with 7 bases lining up with TRBD1. This CDR3 has 14 amino acids. V was pared by 3 bases and J by 2 bases, with 4 bases of the junction left unmatched. Per the germline V gene, CDR1 is SGHNT and CDR2 is YYREEE (reference sequence). The CDR3 DNA follows: TGTGCCAGCAGCTCGCCGGGACAGCAAGAGACCCAGTACTTC. It translates to CASSSPGQQETQYF.

The J gene is TRBJ2-2, the V gene TRBV7-9; D perhaps matches TRBD1 (5 bases). The V gene lost 2 bases and the J gene lost 1 base, with 14 bases spanning the gap. The CDR3 contains 17 residues. Germline V gene lookup returns CDR1 SEHNR and CDR2 FQNEAQ (reference sequence). The CDR3 loop reads CASSLFQGNRNTGELFF. In DNA, the CDR3 is TGTGCCAGCAGCTTATTTCAGGGAAATCGGAACACCGGGGAGCTGTTTTTT.

This chain joins TRBV6-5 and TRBJ1-1, with TRBD1 matching over 7 bases. The CDR3 is 14 amino acids. Germline V gives CDR1 MNHEY, CDR2 SVGAGI. J was trimmed by 2 bases and V by 8 bases; bases with no gene match: 8. CDR3 DNA: TGTGCCAGCTACCGAACAGGGGTTAACACTGAAGCTTTCTTT. This codes for CASYRTGVNTEAFF.

The chain links TRBV6-5 to TRBJ1-1; maybe TRBD1 (5 bases). Trimming shortened V by 6 bases and J by 3 bases, and 8 bases separated the two germline ends. Germline CDR1 MNHEY, CDR2 SVGAGI. This CDR3 spans 12 amino acids. Here the CDR3 DNA reads TGTGCCAGCAGCAGACAGTACACTGAAGCTTTCTTT. It is translated as CASSRQYTEAFF.

The J gene is TRBJ1-1, the V gene TRBV7-2, with 9 bases matching TRBD1. Germline trimming cut 1 base from V and 4 bases from J; bases unmatched to any gene: 4. Germline CDR1 is SGHTA and CDR2 is FQGNSA. The CDR3 has 15 residues. CDR3 region: CASSLGTGGVTEAFF. In DNA form, the CDR3 reads TGTGCCAGCAGCTTAGGAACAGGGGGCGTCACTGAAGCTTTCTTT.

The chain uses TRBV18 and TRBJ1-5; 7 bases agree with TRBD1. The CDR3 runs 19 residues. The germline V gene encodes CDR1 KGHSH and CDR2 LQKENI. The ends lost 3 bases at V and 1 base at J; junction bases unmatched: 15. CDR3 in amino acids: CASSPQRFSTGNSNQPQHF. CDR3 bases: TGTGCCAGCTCACCCCAGAGGTTCTCGACAGGGAACAGCAATCAGCCCCAGCATTTT.

The rearrangement joins TRBV7-3 to TRBJ2-3; TRBD2 is a possible D gene (6 bases). Germline V CDR1 and CDR2: SGHTA, FQGTGA. The CDR3 loop spans 17 amino acids. V was cut by 4 bases and J by 9 bases, with 26 bases left in between. CDR3 coding DNA: TGTGCCAGCAGCTCAAGTCAAGCGGGCGGTAAAGGGTGGACGCAGTATTTT. This codes for CASSSSQAGGKGWTQYF.

The chain recombines TRBV6-5 with TRBJ2-2; the match to TRBD1 covers 9 bases. In germline, CDR1 is MNHEY, CDR2 SVGAGI. The CDR3 length is 14 residues. Trimming removed 6 bases from V and 5 bases from J; junction bases left unmatched: 4. The DNA for the CDR3 is TGTGCCAGCAGCCCGGGGACAGGGACCGGGGAGCTGTTTTTT. Residues: CASSPGTGTGELFF.

The chain's CDR3 is CASSHPGGREVNQPQHF. CDR3 nucleotide sequence: TGCGCCAGCAGCCACCCGGGGGGCAGGGAGGTTAATCAGCCCCAGCATTTT. The J gene is TRBJ1-5, the V gene TRBV4-1; D perhaps matches TRBD1 (6 bases). Trimming left V 3 bases short and J 4 bases short, with 19 bases between. Germline CDR1 MGHRA, CDR2 YSYEKL. The CDR3 covers 17 residues.

This chain uses TRBV30 with TRBJ2-7; D gene unclear. V was pared by 3 bases and J by 0 bases, with 15 bases between. The CDR3 consists of 15 residues. Germline CDR1 is GTSNPN and CDR2 is SVGIG (reference sequence). This CDR3 reads CAWSPTPGSSYEQYF. CDR3 nucleotides: TGTGCCTGGAGCCCCACCCCAGGCAGCTCCTACGAGCAGTACTTC.

This chain connects TRBV19 to TRBJ2-5; TRBD1 agrees at 7 bases. The CDR3 covers 16 residues. Looked up from germline, CDR1 is LNHDA and CDR2 is SQIVND (reference sequence). J was trimmed by 2 bases and V by 3 bases; bases with no gene match: 9. The CDR3 protein is CASSIPAGGWQETQYF. The CDR3 DNA reads as TGTGCCAGTAGTATCCCGGCAGGGGGTTGGCAAGAGACCCAGTACTTC.

The chain combines TRBV2 with TRBJ1-1; D might be TRBD1 (6 bases). The CDR3 is 13 residues long. CDR1 SNHLY and CDR2 FYNNEI come from the germline V gene. Trimming stripped 6 bases from V and 1 base from J, with 9 bases between. Here the CDR3 reads CASRGQSNTEAFF. DNA for the CDR3: TGTGCCAGCAGAGGACAGTCGAACACTGAAGCTTTCTTT.

V is TRBV19 and J is TRBJ2-2, with unresolved D. The CDR3 consists of 13 residues. V gave up 3 bases and J gave up 7 bases, with 9 bases separating them. Per the germline V gene, CDR1 is LNHDA and CDR2 is SQIVND (reference sequence). The CDR3 region has the DNA TGTGCCAGTAGTATCGGCGGAAACGGGGAGCTGTTTTTT. Its protein is CASSIGGNGELFF. The full variable domain, completed using reference TRBV19 and TRBJ2-2, is DGGITQSPKYLFRKEGQNVTLSCEQNLNHDAMYWYRQDPGQGLRLIYYSQIVNDFQKGDIAEGYSVSREKKESFPLTVTSAQKNPTAFYLCASSIGGNGELFFGEGSRLTVL.

The CDR3 reads CAISGPGGRERSTDTQYF. For the CDR3, the DNA is TGTGCCATCAGCGGACCGGGGGGGAGGGAGAGGAGCACAGATACGCAGTATTTT. This rearrangement joins TRBV10-3 to TRBJ2-3, with 8 positions matching TRBD2. From germline, CDR1 is ENHRY and CDR2 SYGVKD. This CDR3 is built from 18 residues. The V gene end was trimmed by 6 bases and the J gene end by 0 bases; junction bases not matched to a gene: 14.